The clone carrying this T cell receptor (beta chain) was seen just once. Antigen specificity is unknown. This entry belongs to a study of CD8 T cells in acute hepatitis C reinfection. General observations from the study: NS3-1073 specific cells were too rare to sort at chronic follow-up.

Measured with immunoSEQ multiplex PCR; TCRdb has only the in-frame clones, and not every one. The table shows approximately 40,000 clones, with approximately 85% occurring only once. Time point indicated: naive CD8 control sorted from an acute-time-point sample. CDR3 length: 15 amino acids. CDR1 is MNHNY, CDR2 SVGAGI, per germline (reference sequence). V lost 5 bases, J lost 5 bases, and 18 bases lay in between. J is TRBJ1-1 and V is TRBV6-6, with D maybe TRBD1 (6 bases). The sequence came from a woman between 18 and 29 years old who spontaneously cleared hepatitis C infection. Sequenced: naive CD8+ T cells from PBMCs. The CDR3 region has the DNA TGTGCCAGCAGTGCCCCTCTGTCAGGGGTTACTGAAGCTTTCTTT. This translates into CASSAPLSGVTEAFF.